This T cell receptor beta chain is from a study of shared clonotypes between healthy human individuals. Study-wide findings and caveats: Only blood was sampled, and tissue TCR repertoires likely differ from blood ones.

This CDR3 spans 16 amino acids. Unmatched junction bases numbered 7, after V lost 0 bases and J lost 2 bases. In germline, CDR1 is SGDLS, CDR2 YYNGEE. As for this clone: What it binds is unknown.

Generated by immunoSEQ multiplex PCR, the TCRdb table keeps only in-frame clones and is missing some. In the table there are some 1,600,000 clones, 95% to 99% of which are singletons. The V gene is TRBV9, the J gene TRBJ1-1; TRBD1 matches 7 bases. What was sequenced was naive CD4+ T cells sorted from blood. This sample's subset: CD45RA+ positively selected. This clonotype was obtained from a man under 40 in good health. CDR3 DNA: TGTGCCAGCAGCGTAGGACAGGGAGCTGTTAACACTGAAGCTTTCTTT. Protein sequence: CASSVGQGAVNTEAFF.